The 9 T cell receptor beta chains below all came from one sample that was sequenced in a study of early T cells in non-severe SARS-CoV-2 infection. TCRdb reprocessed the 5' RACE reads with MiXCR, giving one entry per CDR3 protein. The table includes roughly 43,000 distinct CDR3 sequences, 23% detected once. The specimen comprised whole blood, sampled at baseline. The receptors were sampled from an adult who was a healthcare worker with PCR-confirmed SARS-CoV-2 infection or an uninfected control (not recorded which).

This clonotype was seen a few times. V gene TRBV14 combines with J gene TRBJ1-6; TRBD1 might be the D (6 bases). The germline V gene encodes CDR1 SGHDN and CDR2 FVKESK. V dropped 0 bases and J dropped 7 bases, with 10 bases sitting between them. The CDR3 contains 15 residues. The CDR3 DNA is TGTGCCAGCAGCCAAGATGCCCAGGGGAATTCACCCCTCCACTTT. Translating it yields CASSQDAQGNSPLHF.

This clonotype was observed a handful of times. V usage is TRBV10-1 and J usage is TRBJ2-3; no clear D gene. Trimming left V 11 bases short and J 5 bases short, with 11 bases between. The CDR3 is 11 residues long. Per germline, CDR1 WNHNN and CDR2 SYGVQD (reference sequence). The CDR3 bases are TGCGCCGGTCGGGCCGGAGATACGCAGTATTTT. Its protein product is CAGRAGDTQYF.

V gene TRBV7-9 combines with J gene TRBJ2-2; D gene unclear. This CDR3 has 12 residues. Trimming shortened V by 1 base and J by 7 bases, and 4 bases separated the two germline ends. The V gene's germline CDR1 is SEHNR and CDR2 FQNEAQ (reference sequence). The CDR3 sequence: CASSLVGGELFF. CDR3 DNA sequence: TGTGCCAGCAGCTTAGTTGGCGGGGAGCTGTTTTTT. The complete variable domain, with remaining parts taken from reference TRBV7-9 and TRBJ2-2, reads DTGVSQNPRHKITKRGQNVTFRCDPISEHNRLYWYRQTLGQGPEFLTYFQNEAQLEKSRLLSDRFSAERPKGSFSTLEIQRTEQGDSAMYLCASSLVGGELFFGEGSRLTVL.

The V call is TRBV13, the J call TRBJ1-2, with a possible D match to TRBD1 (5 bases). The V end lost 5 bases, the J end lost 6 bases, and 16 bases lay between the germline ends. Germline CDR1 is PRHDT and CDR2 is FYEKMQ (reference sequence). The CDR3 is 14 residues long. Here the CDR3 DNA reads TGTGCCAGCAGCCGGACACCTGATAGGGATGGCTACACCTTC. This encodes CASSRTPDRDGYTF.

This rearrangement joins TRBV24-1 to TRBJ2-1, with unresolved D. Germline assignment: CDR1 KGHDR and CDR2 SFDVKD. The ends were cut back, 4 bases at V and 5 bases at J, with 5 bases in the middle. The CDR3 sequence is 12 residues long. CDR3 residues: CATSDYDNEQFF. The CDR3 region has the DNA TGTGCCACCAGTGACTACGACAATGAGCAGTTCTTC.

This clonotype was found a few times. The gene calls are TRBV29-1 and TRBJ2-5; weak D call: TRBD1 (5 bases). Germline values: CDR1 SQVTM, CDR2 ANQGSEA. The CDR3 consists of 12 residues. V lost 6 bases to trimming and J lost 1 base, with 9 bases between them. Written as DNA, the CDR3 is TGCAGCGTCAAGACAGTCCAAGAGACCCAGTACTTC. As protein: CSVKTVQETQYF.

The chain recombines TRBV5-1 with TRBJ1-5; no clear D. Germline CDR1 is SGHRS and CDR2 is YFSETQ. V lost 2 bases and J lost 0, with 9 bases in between. This CDR3 is 15 amino acids long. The CDR3 spells CASSFGENSNQPQHF. The CDR3 DNA reads TGCGCCAGCAGCTTCGGAGAAAATAGCAATCAGCCCCAGCATTTT.

The rearrangement joins TRBV12-3 or TRBV12-4 to TRBJ1-1; no definite D call. Trimming removed 7 bases at V and 5 bases at J, with 8 bases between. CDR3 length: 11 residues. The CDR3 loop reads CASKVSTEAFF. The CDR3 DNA follows: TGTGCCAGCAAAGTCAGTACTGAAGCTTTCTTT.

The chain uses TRBV5-1 and TRBJ2-5, with D maybe TRBD1 (5 bases). Germline CDR1 reads SGHRS; CDR2 reads YFSETQ. CDR3 length: 13 residues. With 7 bases removed from V and 2 bases from J, the gap between germline ends came to 12 bases. The CDR3 here is CASRRGLQETQYF. In DNA form, the CDR3 reads TGCGCCAGCCGTAGGGGCCTTCAAGAGACCCAGTACTTC.